This TCR beta chain was observed in a study of cytotoxic CD8 clonotypes in ibrutinib-treated CLL. On this clone: Its specificity is not known.

Investigators sought sequencing depths of between 1 in 200,000 and 1 in 1 million T cells. The repertoire was sequenced with immunoSEQ multiplex PCR; TCRdb's copy has only in-frame clones and lacks some. The table lists thousands of clones, over 60% of them singletons. CDR1 is LGHNA, CDR2 YNFKEQ, per germline. Between the trimmed V and J ends, which lost 3 bases and 3 bases, there was a span of 3 bases. This CDR3 has 11 residues. Study-wide points: Age-matched healthy donor levels were exceeded by baseline clonality, which tracked circulating CD8+ T-cell counts.

The sequencing here drew on PBMCs, taken before ibrutinib treatment. The chain is built from TRBV4-2 and TRBJ2-7, with unresolved D. The sequence derives from a human donor with chronic lymphocytic leukemia. CDR3 nucleotides: TGTGCCAGCAGCCATAACTACGAGCAGTACTTC. Translating it yields CASSHNYEQYF.